This TCR beta chain originates from a study of blood T cell repertoires in COVID-19. Overall study context: Acute and convalescent COVID-19 specimens originated in the United States, Italy and Spain. Sources were T cells, B-cell-depleted T cells, or PBMCs; the material itself was cDNA or gDNA.

Per the original methods: Reference gene primer amplification yielded estimated nucleated cell counts. The repertoire was sequenced with immunoSEQ multiplex PCR; TCRdb's copy has only in-frame clones and lacks some. Clone size and V and J calls were adopted from that table, with D and trimming inferred from the DNA. There are tens of thousands of clones in the sample; around 93% occur only once, and roughly 5.2% lies in the top ten. Trimming pared 5 bases from V and 4 bases from J, leaving 11 bases between. CDR3 length: 13 residues. The chain links TRBV12-3 or TRBV12-4 to TRBJ2-5; D remains unclear. The source of this sequence is a human donor in a cohort sampled during active COVID-19. What was sequenced was peripheral blood. The CDR3 reads CASSLRYSETQYF. For the CDR3, the DNA is TGTGCCAGCAGTCTCAGGTACTCAGAGACCCAGTACTTC.